A selection of T cell receptor beta chains follows, all from one sample in a study of T cells in Graves' hyperthyroidism and ophthalmopathy. MiXCR, run by TCRdb on the multiplex PCR reads, gives a single entry per CDR3 protein. Among about 420,000 distinct CDR3 sequences, roughly 13% were seen once, and the ten largest hold 5.3%. The material sequenced was blood. The receptors were gathered from a woman younger than 35 with Graves' hyperthyroidism. Both conserved end residues are part of each CDR3. A D gene is named only where the DNA matches it firmly. Clone size is stated in some rows and not others, as once, few, many or a class when expanded.

V gene,clone size,D gene,J gene,CDR3 protein,CDR3 DNA
TRBV3-1,many,NA,TRBJ2-5,CASSRGDAEETQYF,TGTGCCAGCAGCCGAGGGGACGCGGAAGAGACCCAGTACTTC
TRBV7-3,many,NA,TRBJ1-2,CASSLDGREDYGYTF,TGTGCCAGCAGCTTAGACGGCAGGGAGGACTATGGCTACACCTTC
TRBV20-1,once,TRBD2,TRBJ2-2,CSAVPGLAGVWTGELFF,TGCAGTGCGGTCCCGGGACTAGCGGGAGTATGGACCGGGGAGCTGTTTTTT
TRBV6-2/TRBV6-3,many,TRBD1,TRBJ1-5,CASSFLGQGAWHQPQHF,TGTGCCAGCAGTTTTCTCGGACAGGGGGCATGGCATCAGCCCCAGCATTTT
TRBV12-5,NA,NA,TRBJ2-2,CASGGSSARTGELFF,TGTGCTAGTGGAGGCTCTAGCGCGAGGACCGGGGAGCTGTTTTTT
TRBV28,many,NA,TRBJ1-2,CASSLPRLGAYGYTF,TGTGCCAGCAGTTTGCCTCGTCTCGGGGCCTATGGCTACACCTTC
TRBV5-5,many,NA,TRBJ1-2,CASSFWEANYGYTF,TGTGCCAGCAGCTTCTGGGAAGCTAACTATGGCTACACCTTC
TRBV13,once,NA,TRBJ2-1,CASSGRTGRALDEQFF,TGTGCCAGCAGCGGAAGGACAGGGAGGGCGTTGGATGAGCAGTTCTTC
TRBV12-3/TRBV12-4,NA,TRBD1,TRBJ1-2,CASTPGPGQNYGYTF,TGTGCCAGCACCCCGGGTCCGGGACAGAACTATGGCTACACCTTC
TRBV5-8,many,TRBD1,TRBJ2-7,CASSLGQGATQRQYF,TGTGCCAGCAGCTTGGGACAGGGGGCCACCCAGCGGCAGTACTTC
TRBV6-1,NA,NA,TRBJ2-6,CAGSDVGSGANVLTF,TGTGCCGGCAGTGATGTGGGTTCTGGGGCCAACGTCCTGACTTTC
TRBV11-2,few,TRBD2,TRBJ2-1,CASSLRSTGTSGYNEQFF,TGTGCCAGTAGCTTGAGGTCAACCGGGACTAGCGGTTACAATGAGCAGTTCTTC
TRBV27,NA,TRBD1,TRBJ1-5,CASRIQGASSQPQHF,TGTGCCAGCAGGATACAGGGGGCTTCTAGTCAGCCCCAGCATTTT
TRBV7-2,NA,TRBD2,TRBJ2-7,CASSIRHPSGGGVQYF,TGTGCCAGCAGCATACGCCACCCTAGCGGGGGGGGGGTGCAGTACTTC
TRBV7-8,few,NA,TRBJ2-7,CASSLLLTGYEQYF,TGTGCCAGCAGCTTACTCCTAACGGGCTACGAGCAGTACTTC
TRBV28,many,NA,TRBJ1-6,CASSFSGQTISPLHF,TGTGCCAGCAGTTTTTCAGGACAGACGATTTCACCCCTCCACTTT
TRBV7-9,NA,NA,TRBJ2-3,CASSFPSPSTAYF,TGTGCCAGCAGCTTCCCGTCCCCCTCAACGGCGTATTTT
TRBV24-1,few,TRBD2,TRBJ2-2,CATIWVAGGNTGELFF,TGTGCCACCATTTGGGTAGCGGGCGGGAACACCGGGGAGCTGTTTTTT
TRBV7-3,many,NA,TRBJ1-1,CASSLMGENTEAFF,TGTGCCAGCAGCTTAATGGGGGAGAACACTGAAGCTTTCTTT
TRBV9,NA,NA,TRBJ1-4,CASSVAGGLTEKLFF,TGTGCCAGCAGCGTAGCTGGGGGGCTAACTGAAAAACTGTTTTTT